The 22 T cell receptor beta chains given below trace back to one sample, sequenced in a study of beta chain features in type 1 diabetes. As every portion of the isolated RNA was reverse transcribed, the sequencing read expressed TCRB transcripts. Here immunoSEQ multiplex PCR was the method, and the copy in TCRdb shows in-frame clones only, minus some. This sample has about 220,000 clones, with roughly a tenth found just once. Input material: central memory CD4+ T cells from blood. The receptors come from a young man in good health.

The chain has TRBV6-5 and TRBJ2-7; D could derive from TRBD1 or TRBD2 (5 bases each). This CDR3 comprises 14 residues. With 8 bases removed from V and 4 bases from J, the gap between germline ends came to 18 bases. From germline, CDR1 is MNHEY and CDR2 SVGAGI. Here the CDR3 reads CASGDGDRGYEQYF. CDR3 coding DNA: TGTGCCAGCGGGGATGGGGACCGTGGGTACGAGCAGTACTTC.

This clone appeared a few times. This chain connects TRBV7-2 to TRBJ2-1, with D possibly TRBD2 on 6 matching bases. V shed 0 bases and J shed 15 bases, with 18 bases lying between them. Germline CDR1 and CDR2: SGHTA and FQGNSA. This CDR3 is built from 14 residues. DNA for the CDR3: TGTGCCAGCAGCTTAGCGCTGGGTAGCGGATGGCGGTTCTTC. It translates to CASSLALGSGWRFF.

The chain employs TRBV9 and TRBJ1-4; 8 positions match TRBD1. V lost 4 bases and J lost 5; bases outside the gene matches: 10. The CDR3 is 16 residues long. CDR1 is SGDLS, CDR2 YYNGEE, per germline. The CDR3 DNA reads TGTGCCAGCAGCCCTAGTGGGACAGGACTCAATGAAAAACTGTTTTTT. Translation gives CASSPSGTGLNEKLFF.

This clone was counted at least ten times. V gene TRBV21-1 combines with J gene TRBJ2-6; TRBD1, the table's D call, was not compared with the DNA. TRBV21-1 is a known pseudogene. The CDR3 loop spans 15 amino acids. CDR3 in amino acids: CASSGQGCGANVLTF. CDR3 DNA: TGTGCCAGCAGCGGACAGGGATGTGGGGCCAACGTCCTGACTTTC.

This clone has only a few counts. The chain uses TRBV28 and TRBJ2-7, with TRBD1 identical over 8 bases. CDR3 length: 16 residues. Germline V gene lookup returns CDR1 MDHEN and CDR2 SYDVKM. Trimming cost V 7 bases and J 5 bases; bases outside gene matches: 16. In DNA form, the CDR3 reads TGTGCCAGCAATTCCCAGGGGGCGCAGTACTACAACGAGCAGTACTTC. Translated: CASNSQGAQYYNEQYF.

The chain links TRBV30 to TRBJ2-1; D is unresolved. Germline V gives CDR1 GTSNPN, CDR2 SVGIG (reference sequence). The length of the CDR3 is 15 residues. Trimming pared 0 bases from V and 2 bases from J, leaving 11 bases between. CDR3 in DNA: TGTGCCTGGAGTGTGTCGGGCAACCCCTACAATGAGCAGTTCTTC. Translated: CAWSVSGNPYNEQFF.

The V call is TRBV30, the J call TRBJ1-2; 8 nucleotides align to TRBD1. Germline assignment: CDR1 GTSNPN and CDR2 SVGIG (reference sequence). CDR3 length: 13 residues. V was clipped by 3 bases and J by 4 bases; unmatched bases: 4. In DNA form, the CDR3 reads TGTGCCTGGAGAAACACAGGGGGCTATGGCTACACCTTC. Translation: CAWRNTGGYGYTF. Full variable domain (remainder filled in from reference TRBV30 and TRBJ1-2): SQTIHQWPATLVQPVGSPLSLECTVEGTSNPNLYWYRQAAGRGLQLLFYSVGIGQISSEVPQNLSASRPQDRQFILSSKKLLLSDSGFYLCAWRNTGGYGYTFGSGTRLTVV.

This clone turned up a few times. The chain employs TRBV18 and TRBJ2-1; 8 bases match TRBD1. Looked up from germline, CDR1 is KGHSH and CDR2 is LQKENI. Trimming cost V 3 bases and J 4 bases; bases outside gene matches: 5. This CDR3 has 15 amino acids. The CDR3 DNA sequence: TGTGCCAGCTCACCGGGGACAGGACCTTACAATGAGCAGTTCTTC. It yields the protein CASSPGTGPYNEQFF.

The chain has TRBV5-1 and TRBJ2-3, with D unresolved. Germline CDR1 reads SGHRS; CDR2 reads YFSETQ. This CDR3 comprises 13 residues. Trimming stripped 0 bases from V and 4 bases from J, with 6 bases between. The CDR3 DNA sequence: TGCGCCAGCAGCTTGGGGTTTGCAGATACGCAGTATTTT. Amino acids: CASSLGFADTQYF.

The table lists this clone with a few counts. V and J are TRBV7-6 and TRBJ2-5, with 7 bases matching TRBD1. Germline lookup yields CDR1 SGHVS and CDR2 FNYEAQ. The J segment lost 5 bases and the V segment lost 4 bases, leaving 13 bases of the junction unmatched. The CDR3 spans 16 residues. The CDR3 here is CASSSGPGGVGETQYF. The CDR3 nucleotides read TGTGCCAGCAGCTCTGGGCCAGGGGGAGTAGGGGAGACCCAGTACTTC. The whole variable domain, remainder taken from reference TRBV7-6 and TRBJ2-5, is GAGVSQSPRYKVTKRGQDVALRCDPISGHVSLYWYRQALGQGPEFLTYFNYEAQQDKSGLPNDRFSAERPEGSISTLTIQRTEQRDSAMYRCASSSGPGGVGETQYFGPGTRLLVL.

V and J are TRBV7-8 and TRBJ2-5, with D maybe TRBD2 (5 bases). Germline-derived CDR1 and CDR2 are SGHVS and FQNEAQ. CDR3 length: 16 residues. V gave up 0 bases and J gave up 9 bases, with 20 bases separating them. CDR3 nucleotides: TGTGCCAGCAGCTTAGCGGAGGTCGGACGCCCCGGGGCCCAGTACTTC. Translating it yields CASSLAEVGRPGAQYF.

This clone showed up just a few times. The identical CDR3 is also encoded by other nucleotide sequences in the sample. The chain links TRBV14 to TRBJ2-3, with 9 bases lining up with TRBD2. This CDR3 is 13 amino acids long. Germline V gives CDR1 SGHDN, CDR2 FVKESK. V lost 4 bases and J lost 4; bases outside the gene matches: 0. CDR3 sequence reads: CASSRGRADTQYF. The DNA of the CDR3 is TGTGCCAGCAGCCGCGGGAGGGCAGATACGCAGTATTTT.

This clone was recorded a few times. The CDR3 nucleotides are TGTGCCATCAGTGAGCCCGAAGGGGGGCGGGCCTACGAGCAGTACTTC. This sequence encodes CAISEPEGGRAYEQYF. V gene TRBV10-3 combines with J gene TRBJ2-7; either TRBD1 or TRBD2 may fit D (6 bases each). The CDR3 length is 16 residues. Germline V CDR1 and CDR2: ENHRY, SYGVKD. Deletions cut 2 bases from V and 2 bases from J, with 16 bases between.

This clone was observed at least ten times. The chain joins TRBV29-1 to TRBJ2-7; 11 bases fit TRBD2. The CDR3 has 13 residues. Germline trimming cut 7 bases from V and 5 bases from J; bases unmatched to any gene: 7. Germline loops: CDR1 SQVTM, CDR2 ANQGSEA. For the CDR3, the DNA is TGCAGCGGCACACTAGCGGGAGAGGACGAGCAGTACTTC. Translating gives CSGTLAGEDEQYF.

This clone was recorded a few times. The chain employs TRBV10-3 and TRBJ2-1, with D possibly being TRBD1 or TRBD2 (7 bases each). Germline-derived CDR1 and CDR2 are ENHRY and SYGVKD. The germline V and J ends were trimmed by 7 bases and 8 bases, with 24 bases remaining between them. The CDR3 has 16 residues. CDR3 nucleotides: TGTGCCATCAAAAGCGACAGGGCGGCGGGAGTAGATGAGCAGTTCTTC. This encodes CAIKSDRAAGVDEQFF.

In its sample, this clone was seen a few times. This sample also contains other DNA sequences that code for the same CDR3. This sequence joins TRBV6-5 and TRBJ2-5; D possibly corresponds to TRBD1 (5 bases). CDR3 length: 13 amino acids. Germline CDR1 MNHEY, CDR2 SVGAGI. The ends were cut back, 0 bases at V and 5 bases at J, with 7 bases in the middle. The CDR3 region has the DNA TGTGCCAGCAGTTACTCGAAGGGGGAGACCCAGTACTTC. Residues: CASSYSKGETQYF.

The CDR3 spells CASSLWTADTQYF. CDR3 DNA: TGTGCCAGCAGTTTATGGACGGCAGATACGCAGTATTTT. The V and J genes are TRBV28 and TRBJ2-3; no definite D call. V lost 0 bases and J 4 bases, leaving 5 bases between the germline ends. Germline CDR1 and CDR2: MDHEN and SYDVKM. The CDR3 sequence is 13 residues long.

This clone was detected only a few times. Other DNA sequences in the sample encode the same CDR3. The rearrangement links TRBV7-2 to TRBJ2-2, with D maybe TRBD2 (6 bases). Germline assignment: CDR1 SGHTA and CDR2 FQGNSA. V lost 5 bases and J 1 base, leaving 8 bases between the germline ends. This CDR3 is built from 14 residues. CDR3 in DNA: TGTGCCAGCAGCCCGGGACTGAACACCGGGGAGCTGTTTTTT. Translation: CASSPGLNTGELFF.

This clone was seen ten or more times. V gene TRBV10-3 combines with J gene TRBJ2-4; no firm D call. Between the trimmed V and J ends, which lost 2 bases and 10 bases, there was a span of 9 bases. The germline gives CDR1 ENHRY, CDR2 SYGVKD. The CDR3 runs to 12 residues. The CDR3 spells CAISENPPIQYF. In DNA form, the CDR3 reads TGTGCCATCAGTGAGAACCCGCCGATTCAGTACTTC.

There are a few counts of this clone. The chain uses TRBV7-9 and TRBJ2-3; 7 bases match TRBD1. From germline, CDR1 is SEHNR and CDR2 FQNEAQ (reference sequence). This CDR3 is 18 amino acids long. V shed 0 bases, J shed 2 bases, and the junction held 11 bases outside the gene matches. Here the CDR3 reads CASSLALTGLKHTDTQYF. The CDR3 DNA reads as TGTGCCAGCAGCTTAGCCCTGACAGGGTTGAAACACACAGATACGCAGTATTTT. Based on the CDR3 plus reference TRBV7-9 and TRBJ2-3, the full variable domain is DTGVSQNPRHKITKRGQNVTFRCDPISEHNRLYWYRQTLGQGPEFLTYFQNEAQLEKSRLLSDRFSAERPKGSFSTLEIQRTEQGDSAMYLCASSLALTGLKHTDTQYFGPGTRLTVL.

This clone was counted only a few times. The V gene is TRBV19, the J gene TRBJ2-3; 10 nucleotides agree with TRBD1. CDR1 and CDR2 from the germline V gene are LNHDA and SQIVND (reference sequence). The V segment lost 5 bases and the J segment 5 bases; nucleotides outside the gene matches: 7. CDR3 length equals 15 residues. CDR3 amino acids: CASSLRDRGKDTQYF. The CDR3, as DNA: TGTGCCAGTAGTCTCCGGGACAGGGGCAAAGATACGCAGTATTTT.

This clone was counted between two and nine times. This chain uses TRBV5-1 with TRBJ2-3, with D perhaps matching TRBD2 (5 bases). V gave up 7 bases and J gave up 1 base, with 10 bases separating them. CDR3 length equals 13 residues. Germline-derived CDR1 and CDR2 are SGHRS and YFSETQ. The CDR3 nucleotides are TGCGCCAGCTCGGTTAGCGGCACAGATACGCAGTATTTT. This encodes CASSVSGTDTQYF.